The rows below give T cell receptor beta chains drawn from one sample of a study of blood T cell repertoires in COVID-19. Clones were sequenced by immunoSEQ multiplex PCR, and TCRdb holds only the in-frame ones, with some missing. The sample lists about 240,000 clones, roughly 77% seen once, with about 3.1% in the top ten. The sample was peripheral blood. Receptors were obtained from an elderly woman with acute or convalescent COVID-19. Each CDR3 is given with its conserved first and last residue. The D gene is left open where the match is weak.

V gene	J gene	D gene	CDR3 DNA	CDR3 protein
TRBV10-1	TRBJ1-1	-	TGCGCCAGCAGTGATTCTCTAGGGAGCACTGAAGCTTTCTTT	CASSDSLGSTEAFF
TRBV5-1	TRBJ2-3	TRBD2	TGCGCCAGCACCCCACGGGCTAGCGGAAACACAGATACGCAGTATTTT	CASTPRASGNTDTQYF
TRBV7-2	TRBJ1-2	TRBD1	TGTGCCAGCAGCGTGACAGGGGGGAACTATGGCTACACCTTC	CASSVTGGNYGYTF
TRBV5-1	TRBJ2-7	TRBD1	TGCGCCAGCAGCTTACCAGGGACAGGGGGGATCCACGAGCAGTACTTC	CASSLPGTGGIHEQYF
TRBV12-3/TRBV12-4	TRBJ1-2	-	TGTGCCAGCAGTCCAGACAGGAACTATGGCTACACCTTC	CASSPDRNYGYTF
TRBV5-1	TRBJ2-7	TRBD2	TGCGCCAGCAGCTTGGGGGGGACTAGCGGTTACGAGCAGTACTTC	CASSLGGTSGYEQYF
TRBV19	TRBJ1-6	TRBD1	TGTGCCAGTAGTAACGCGGGGACAGGTAATTCACCCCTCCACTTT	CASSNAGTGNSPLHF
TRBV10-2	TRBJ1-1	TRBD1	TGCGCCAGCAGTCAACAGGGGCTTGAAGCTTTCTTT	CASSQQGLEAFF
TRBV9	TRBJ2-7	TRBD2	TGTGCCAGCAGCGTAGAATCTAGCGGGAGATCCTACGAGCAGTACTTC	CASSVESSGRSYEQYF
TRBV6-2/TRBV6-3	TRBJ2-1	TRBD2	TGTGCCAGCAGTCCCCGACTAGCGGGGCACAATGAGCAGTTCTTC	CASSPRLAGHNEQFF
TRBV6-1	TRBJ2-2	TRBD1	TGTGCCAGCAGTGTGGGAAACAGGGGGCGCGCCGGGGAGCTGTTTTTT	CASSVGNRGRAGELFF
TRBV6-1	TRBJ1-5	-	TGTGCCAGCAGTGAATGGCACCGGTCCGCAGGCCAGCCCCAGCATTTT	CASSEWHRSAGQPQHF
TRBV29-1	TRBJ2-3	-	TGCAGCGTCACTAACCACCGGGACAACCAGGGCACAGATACGCAGTATTTT	CSVTNHRDNQGTDTQYF
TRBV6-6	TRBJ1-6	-	TGTGCCAGCACCCGGGGGAGGGATAATTCACCCCTCCACTTT	CASTRGRDNSPLHF